A selection of T cell receptor beta chains follows, all from one sample in a study of T cell changes during pregnancy in multiple sclerosis. Using immunoSEQ multiplex PCR, the repertoire was profiled, and TCRdb retains in-frame clones only, with some absent. The sample lists fewer than 60,000 clones; about 90% were seen once. Source: CD8+ T cells from peripheral blood mononuclear cells, taken after pregnancy. The source is a female donor with multiple sclerosis, enrolled in a pregnancy study. CDR3s include the opening cysteine and the closing phenylalanine or tryptophan. A D gene is named only where the DNA matches it firmly.

J gene | V gene | D gene | CDR3 DNA | CDR3 protein
TRBJ1-2 | TRBV5-6 | - | TGTGCCAGCACCTGGGGGGTTCGAAACTATGGCTACACCTTC | CASTWGVRNYGYTF
TRBJ1-2 | TRBV6-1 | - | TGTGCCAGCAGTGGGGGGACTGAGACTAACTATGGCTACACCTTC | CASSGGTETNYGYTF
TRBJ2-5 | TRBV7-3 | TRBD2 | TGTGCCAGCAGCTTAACCGGGACTAGCGGAGAGACCCAGTACTTC | CASSLTGTSGETQYF
TRBJ2-1 | TRBV2 | TRBD2 | TGTGCCAGCATGGGAGGGACCAATGAGCAGTTCTTC | CASMGGTNEQFF
TRBJ1-1 | TRBV29-1 | - | TGCAGCGTTTCGGTCGGCGAGGGGGTAGCTTTCTTT | CSVSVGEGVAFF
TRBJ2-1 | TRBV9 | TRBD2 | TGTGCCAGCAGCGCCCAGAGGGGGACTAGCGGCGAGGGGGGACAGTTCTTC | CASSAQRGTSGEGGQFF
TRBJ1-4 | TRBV9 | - | TGTGCCAGCAGCGTAGCTGGGACATGGGATGAAAAACTGTTTTTT | CASSVAGTWDEKLFF
TRBJ1-5 | TRBV7-6 | - | TGTGCCAGCAGCTGGGGAGCGGGCGAGGCTCAGCCCCAGCATTTT | CASSWGAGEAQPQHF
TRBJ1-2 | TRBV13 | - | TGTGCCAGCAGCTTAGGGAGGTCTAATGGCTACACCTTC | CASSLGRSNGYTF
TRBJ2-1 | TRBV13 | TRBD2 | TGTGCCAGCAGCTTGCCCCTCGGGGGGGGGCGTTATGAGCAGTTCTTC | CASSLPLGGGRYEQFF
TRBJ2-3 | TRBV27 | - | TGTGCCAGCAGTTTGTTTAAGGGATCGGGGGATACGCAGTATTTT | CASSLFKGSGDTQYF
TRBJ2-7 | TRBV13 | - | TGTGCCAGCAGCGGACGGACTTTTTACGAGCAGTACTTC | CASSGRTFYEQYF
TRBJ2-5 | TRBV27 | TRBD2 | TGTGCCAGCAGTTTTAGCGGGGGGATTCAAGAGACCCAGTACTTC | CASSFSGGIQETQYF
TRBJ2-7 | TRBV4-1 | - | TGCGCCAGCAGCCAAGGACCGGGTGATTACGAGCAGTACTTC | CASSQGPGDYEQYF
TRBJ1-4 | TRBV2 | - | TGTGCCAGCAGTGCCCCGTCCCAAAGGGAGGGAGATGAAAAACTGTTTTTT | CASSAPSQREGDEKLFF
TRBJ1-2 | TRBV5-1 | - | TGCGCCAGCAGCTTGGAAAGTTTGGAGGATGGCTACACCTTC | CASSLESLEDGYTF
TRBJ2-1 | TRBV7-3 | - | TGTGCCAGCAGCTTAAAGCCCCATAGCTCCTACAATGAGCAGTTCTTC | CASSLKPHSSYNEQFF